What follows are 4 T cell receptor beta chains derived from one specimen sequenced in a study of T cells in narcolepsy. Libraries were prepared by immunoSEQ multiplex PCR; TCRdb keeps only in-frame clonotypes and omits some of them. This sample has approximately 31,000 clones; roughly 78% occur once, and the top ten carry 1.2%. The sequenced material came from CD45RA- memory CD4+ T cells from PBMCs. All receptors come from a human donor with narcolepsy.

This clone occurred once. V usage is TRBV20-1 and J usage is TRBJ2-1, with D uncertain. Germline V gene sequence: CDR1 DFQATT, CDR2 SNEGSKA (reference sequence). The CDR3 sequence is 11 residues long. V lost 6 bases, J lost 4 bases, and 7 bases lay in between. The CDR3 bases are TGCAGTGCCCTCACTTACAATGAGCAGTTCTTC. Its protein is CSALTYNEQFF.

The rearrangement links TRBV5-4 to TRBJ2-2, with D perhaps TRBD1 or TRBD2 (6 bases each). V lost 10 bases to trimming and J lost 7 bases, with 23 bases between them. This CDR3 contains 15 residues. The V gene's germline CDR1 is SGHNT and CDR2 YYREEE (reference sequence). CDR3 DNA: TGTGCCCTCGCTTATCCGGGAGAGGGGGGCGGGGAGCTGTTTTTT. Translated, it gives CALAYPGEGGGELFF.

This CDR3 is CASSLYQGTGYTF. In DNA form, the CDR3 reads TGTGCCAGCAGCTTGTATCAGGGGACAGGCTACACCTTC. The chain combines TRBV11-2 with TRBJ1-2; weak D call: TRBD1 (6 bases). The CDR3 is made up of 13 amino acids. CDR1 is SGHAT, CDR2 FQNNGV, per germline. The V end was cut by 3 bases, the J end by 8 bases, with 13 bases between.

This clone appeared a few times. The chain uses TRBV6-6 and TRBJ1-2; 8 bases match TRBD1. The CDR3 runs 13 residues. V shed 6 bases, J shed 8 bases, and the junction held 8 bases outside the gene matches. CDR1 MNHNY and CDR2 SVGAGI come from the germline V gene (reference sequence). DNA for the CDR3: TGTGCCAGCAGGGCCGGGACAGGTTACGGCTACACCTTC. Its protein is CASRAGTGYGYTF.